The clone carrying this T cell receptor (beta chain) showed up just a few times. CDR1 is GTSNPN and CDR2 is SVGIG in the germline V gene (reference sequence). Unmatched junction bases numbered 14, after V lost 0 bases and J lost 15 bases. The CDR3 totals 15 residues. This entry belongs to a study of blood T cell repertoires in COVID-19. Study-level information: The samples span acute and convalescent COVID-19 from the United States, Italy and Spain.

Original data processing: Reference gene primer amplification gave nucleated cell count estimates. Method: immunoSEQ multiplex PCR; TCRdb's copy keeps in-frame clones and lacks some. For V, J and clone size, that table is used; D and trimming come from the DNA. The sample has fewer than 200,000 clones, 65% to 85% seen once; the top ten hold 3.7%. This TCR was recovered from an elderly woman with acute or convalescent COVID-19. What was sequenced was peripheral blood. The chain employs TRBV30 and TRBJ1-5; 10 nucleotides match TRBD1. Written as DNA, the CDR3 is TGTGCCTGGAGTGTCGGTCGGGACAGGGGACGGTCGAGGCATTTT. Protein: CAWSVGRDRGRSRHF.